These T cell receptor beta chains were read from a single sample in a study of cytotoxic CD8 clonotypes in ibrutinib-treated CLL. Profiling relied on immunoSEQ multiplex PCR, and the TCRdb table lists in-frame clones only, not all of them. The sample yields some 300,000 clones, more than 65% seen once. Sequenced material: PBMCs, taken before ibrutinib treatment. The receptor set was obtained from a human donor with chronic lymphocytic leukemia. The CDR3 runs from the conserved cysteine through the conserved F or W. Fields, in order: clone size, D gene, V gene, J gene, CDR3 protein, CDR3 DNA. The D gene is left open where the match is weak. Size tells how often a clone was seen (once, few, many) or the class of an expanded clone, and some rows leave it out.

abundance: once
d_gene: .
v_gene: TRBV5-6
j_gene: TRBJ2-7
CDR3aa: CASSLGQPAYEQYF
CDR3nt: TGTGCCAGCAGCTTGGGACAGCCCGCCTACGAGCAGTACTTC

abundance: .
d_gene: .
v_gene: TRBV19
j_gene: TRBJ2-7
CDR3aa: CASSGSSIGLKHYEQYF
CDR3nt: TGTGCAAGTAGTGGATCATCCATCGGACTGAAGCACTACGAGCAGTACTTC

abundance: once
d_gene: .
v_gene: TRBV30
j_gene: TRBJ1-1
CDR3aa: CAWSVHLNTEAFF
CDR3nt: TGTGCCTGGAGTGTACACCTGAACACTGAAGCTTTCTTT

abundance: .
d_gene: TRBD1
v_gene: TRBV6-5
j_gene: TRBJ2-2
CDR3aa: CASSYFPQGATGELFF
CDR3nt: TGTGCCAGCAGTTACTTCCCGCAGGGGGCCACCGGGGAGCTGTTTTTT

abundance: .
d_gene: .
v_gene: TRBV5-4
j_gene: TRBJ2-3
CDR3aa: CASSLGGTSTDTQYF
CDR3nt: TGTGCCAGCAGCTTAGGCGGGACGAGCACAGATACGCAGTATTTT

abundance: .
d_gene: .
v_gene: TRBV7-8
j_gene: TRBJ2-1
CDR3aa: CASRSPGLTYYEQFF
CDR3nt: TGTGCCAGCAGATCTCCGGGACTCACTTACTATGAGCAGTTCTTC

abundance: .
d_gene: TRBD2
v_gene: TRBV28
j_gene: TRBJ2-1
CDR3aa: CASSPGASGRNEQFF
CDR3nt: TGTGCCAGCAGTCCCGGGGCTAGCGGGAGGAATGAGCAGTTCTTC

abundance: few
d_gene: .
v_gene: TRBV6-5
j_gene: TRBJ2-7
CDR3aa: CASSSPRGVQYF
CDR3nt: TGTGCCAGCAGTTCCCCTCGTGGTGTGCAGTACTTC

abundance: .
d_gene: TRBD1
v_gene: TRBV27
j_gene: TRBJ1-6
CDR3aa: CASTLGGANSPLHF
CDR3nt: TGTGCCAGCACCCTAGGGGGCGCGAATTCACCCCTCCACTTT

abundance: .
d_gene: TRBD2
v_gene: TRBV4-2
j_gene: TRBJ2-1
CDR3aa: CASSQDLSGRAENEQFF
CDR3nt: TGTGCCAGCAGCCAAGATCTCAGCGGGAGAGCAGAGAATGAGCAGTTCTTC

abundance: .
d_gene: TRBD2
v_gene: TRBV28
j_gene: TRBJ2-7
CDR3aa: CASSLGPGLEYEQYF
CDR3nt: TGTGCCAGCAGTTTAGGTCCGGGACTAGAATACGAGCAGTACTTC

abundance: .
d_gene: TRBD1
v_gene: TRBV4-3
j_gene: TRBJ1-3
CDR3aa: CASSHLTGSSGNTIYF
CDR3nt: TGCGCCAGCAGCCACCTGACAGGGAGCTCTGGAAACACCATATATTTT

abundance: few
d_gene: TRBD2
v_gene: TRBV5-1
j_gene: TRBJ2-5
CDR3aa: CASSLTSGSLETQYF
CDR3nt: TGCGCCAGCAGCCTGACTAGCGGGAGTTTGGAGACCCAGTACTTC

abundance: .
d_gene: .
v_gene: TRBV9
j_gene: TRBJ1-1
CDR3aa: CASSGTNTEAFF
CDR3nt: TGTGCCAGCAGCGGGACTAACACTGAAGCTTTCTTT

abundance: .
d_gene: .
v_gene: TRBV4-2
j_gene: TRBJ1-2
CDR3aa: CASSQDMTAYDGYTF
CDR3nt: TGTGCCAGCAGCCAAGATATGACAGCTTATGATGGCTACACCTTC

abundance: .
d_gene: TRBD1
v_gene: TRBV6-5
j_gene: TRBJ2-3
CDR3aa: CASGRTGGPTDTQYF
CDR3nt: TGTGCCAGCGGACGGACAGGGGGCCCCACAGATACGCAGTATTTT

abundance: .
d_gene: .
v_gene: TRBV9
j_gene: TRBJ2-7
CDR3aa: CASSVGADSSYEQYF
CDR3nt: TGTGCCAGCAGCGTAGGAGCCGACTCGTCCTACGAGCAGTACTTC

abundance: .
d_gene: TRBD2
v_gene: TRBV9
j_gene: TRBJ2-5
CDR3aa: CASSLLGGQVETQYF
CDR3nt: TGTGCCAGCAGCCTTCTGGGAGGGCAGGTAGAGACCCAGTACTTC

abundance: .
d_gene: .
v_gene: TRBV6-5
j_gene: TRBJ2-2
CDR3aa: CASSQGQNTGELFF
CDR3nt: TGTGCCAGCAGTCAAGGACAGAACACCGGGGAGCTGTTTTTT

abundance: .
d_gene: TRBD1
v_gene: TRBV7-8
j_gene: TRBJ1-2
CDR3aa: CASSSRQGYGGYTF
CDR3nt: TGTGCCAGCAGCTCCAGACAGGGGTATGGCGGCTACACCTTC

abundance: few
d_gene: .
v_gene: TRBV4-3
j_gene: TRBJ2-1
CDR3aa: CASSRRAGRKDDEQFF
CDR3nt: TGCGCCAGCAGTCGTCGGGCGGGGCGGAAGGACGATGAGCAGTTCTTC

abundance: .
d_gene: TRBD2
v_gene: TRBV5-1
j_gene: TRBJ2-3
CDR3aa: CASSTGSSGSTDTQYF
CDR3nt: TGCGCCAGCAGTACCGGATCTAGCGGAAGCACAGATACGCAGTATTTT

abundance: .
d_gene: TRBD2
v_gene: TRBV18
j_gene: TRBJ2-3
CDR3aa: CASSPGTSGRDTQYF
CDR3nt: TGTGCCAGCTCACCCGGGACTAGCGGTAGGGATACGCAGTATTTT

abundance: .
d_gene: TRBD1
v_gene: TRBV27
j_gene: TRBJ1-4
CDR3aa: CASSLFRDRGLANEKLFF
CDR3nt: TGTGCCAGCAGTTTATTCCGGGACAGGGGGTTGGCTAATGAAAAACTGTTTTTT

abundance: .
d_gene: .
v_gene: TRBV12-5
j_gene: TRBJ2-7
CDR3aa: CASGLTRSEQYF
CDR3nt: TGTGCTAGTGGTTTAACACGCTCCGAGCAGTACTTC

abundance: .
d_gene: .
v_gene: TRBV5-4
j_gene: TRBJ2-7
CDR3aa: CASSSPGLGREQYF
CDR3nt: TGTGCCAGCAGCTCCCCCGGACTGGGGCGCGAGCAGTACTTC

abundance: .
d_gene: .
v_gene: TRBV4-2
j_gene: TRBJ2-5
CDR3aa: CASSQEPSTARLETQYF
CDR3nt: TGTGCCAGCAGCCAAGAACCCTCGACAGCGAGATTAGAGACCCAGTACTTC

abundance: .
d_gene: TRBD2
v_gene: TRBV4-1
j_gene: TRBJ2-5
CDR3aa: CASSQGGAGQETQYF
CDR3nt: TGCGCCAGCAGCCAAGGTGGAGCGGGGCAAGAGACCCAGTACTTC

abundance: .
d_gene: .
v_gene: TRBV7-9
j_gene: TRBJ1-2
CDR3aa: CASSLEDSYGYTF
CDR3nt: TGTGCCAGCAGCTTAGAGGACAGCTATGGCTACACCTTC

abundance: .
d_gene: .
v_gene: TRBV2
j_gene: TRBJ1-2
CDR3aa: CASSAAGEYGYTF
CDR3nt: TGTGCCAGCAGTGCCGCCGGTGAATATGGCTACACCTTC

abundance: .
d_gene: TRBD1
v_gene: TRBV5-4
j_gene: TRBJ2-5
CDR3aa: CASSLAGGIETQYF
CDR3nt: TGTGCCAGCAGCTTGGCAGGGGGCATTGAGACCCAGTACTTC

abundance: once
d_gene: .
v_gene: TRBV7-8
j_gene: TRBJ2-7
CDR3aa: CASSLNGGADEQYF
CDR3nt: TGTGCCAGCAGCTTAAACGGAGGGGCCGACGAGCAGTACTTC

abundance: .
d_gene: TRBD1
v_gene: TRBV7-3
j_gene: TRBJ1-1
CDR3aa: CASSRPHYRGPMNTEAFF
CDR3nt: TGTGCCAGCAGCCGACCCCACTACAGGGGACCTATGAACACTGAAGCTTTCTTT

abundance: few
d_gene: .
v_gene: TRBV19
j_gene: TRBJ1-3
CDR3aa: CASGMGRNTIYF
CDR3nt: TGTGCCAGTGGAATGGGAAGAAACACCATATATTTT

abundance: .
d_gene: .
v_gene: TRBV7-2
j_gene: TRBJ2-7
CDR3aa: CASSLARDQGPPYYEQYF
CDR3nt: TGTGCCAGCAGCTTAGCGCGTGACCAGGGCCCCCCTTACTACGAGCAGTACTTC

abundance: once
d_gene: .
v_gene: TRBV30
j_gene: TRBJ1-4
CDR3aa: CAWSQIGTHQRKLFF
CDR3nt: TGTGCCTGGAGTCAAATAGGGACCCACCAGCGAAAACTGTTTTTT

abundance: .
d_gene: .
v_gene: TRBV5-8
j_gene: TRBJ1-1
CDR3aa: CASSLRQLDEAFF
CDR3nt: TGTGCCAGCAGCTTAAGACAGCTTGATGAAGCTTTCTTT

abundance: few
d_gene: .
v_gene: TRBV18
j_gene: TRBJ2-3
CDR3aa: CASSPLGPTDTQYF
CDR3nt: TGTGCCAGCTCACCTTTGGGCCCCACAGATACGCAGTATTTT

abundance: .
d_gene: TRBD1
v_gene: TRBV7-7
j_gene: TRBJ2-7
CDR3aa: CASSFSRGQGYEQYF
CDR3nt: TGTGCCAGCAGCTTCTCCCGCGGACAGGGCTACGAGCAGTACTTC

abundance: .
d_gene: TRBD1
v_gene: TRBV7-9
j_gene: TRBJ2-7
CDR3aa: CASILVGDSSYEQYF
CDR3nt: TGTGCCAGCATCCTAGTGGGGGACAGCTCCTACGAGCAGTACTTC

abundance: .
d_gene: TRBD1
v_gene: TRBV6-1
j_gene: TRBJ1-2
CDR3aa: CASIQDRGRFYGYTF
CDR3nt: TGTGCCAGCATTCAAGACAGGGGGCGGTTCTATGGCTACACCTTC

abundance: .
d_gene: .
v_gene: TRBV5-8
j_gene: TRBJ1-5
CDR3aa: CASSRDTTPQHF
CDR3nt: TGTGCCAGCAGCCGCGATACTACGCCCCAGCATTTT

abundance: .
d_gene: TRBD1
v_gene: TRBV6-6
j_gene: TRBJ2-7
CDR3aa: CASSPPNRQGDEQYF
CDR3nt: TGTGCCAGCAGCCCCCCTAACCGACAGGGAGACGAGCAGTACTTC

abundance: .
d_gene: .
v_gene: TRBV21-1
j_gene: TRBJ2-3
CDR3aa: CASKKGGRVTDTQYF
CDR3nt: TGTGCCAGCAAAAAGGGGGGCCGAGTAACAGATACGCAGTATTTT

abundance: .
d_gene: TRBD1
v_gene: TRBV2
j_gene: TRBJ1-4
CDR3aa: CASTQAGQGAWNEKLFF
CDR3nt: TGTGCCAGCACGCAGGCGGGACAGGGGGCATGGAATGAAAAACTGTTTTTT

abundance: .
d_gene: TRBD2
v_gene: TRBV5-1
j_gene: TRBJ2-3
CDR3aa: CASSRGLAGDTDTQYF
CDR3nt: TGCGCCAGCAGCCGTGGACTAGCGGGAGACACAGATACGCAGTATTTT

abundance: .
d_gene: .
v_gene: TRBV28
j_gene: TRBJ1-2
CDR3aa: CASSLGPDRLINYGYTF
CDR3nt: TGTGCCAGCAGTTTAGGGCCCGACAGGCTGATTAACTATGGCTACACCTTC

abundance: few
d_gene: TRBD2
v_gene: TRBV7-2
j_gene: TRBJ2-1
CDR3aa: CASSSTRQRGNEQFF
CDR3nt: TGTGCCAGCAGCTCCACCCGTCAGCGGGGCAATGAGCAGTTCTTC

abundance: few
d_gene: .
v_gene: TRBV6-1
j_gene: TRBJ2-3
CDR3aa: CASSESGSTDTQYF
CDR3nt: TGTGCCAGCAGTGAGAGCGGGAGCACAGATACGCAGTATTTT

abundance: .
d_gene: .
v_gene: TRBV7-8
j_gene: TRBJ2-7
CDR3aa: CASMGSLSYEQYF
CDR3nt: TGTGCCAGCATGGGGAGCCTCTCCTACGAGCAGTACTTC

abundance: .
d_gene: .
v_gene: TRBV7-6
j_gene: TRBJ2-1
CDR3aa: CASSPSPVREQFF
CDR3nt: TGTGCCAGCAGCCCCAGCCCAGTGCGTGAGCAGTTCTTC